This T cell receptor (beta chain) was identified in a study of T-cell reconstitution after alpha-beta-depleted transplantation in children. Library preparation (for TCRbeta) was performed with unique molecular identifiers. TCRdb reanalysed the PCR reads using MiXCR and keeps one entry per CDR3 protein. The data contain 600,000 to 700,000 distinct CDR3 sequences, roughly 17% of them singletons. V gave up 4 bases and J gave up 3 bases, with 16 bases separating them. There are 15 residues in the CDR3. This chain joins TRBV12-3 or TRBV12-4 and TRBJ2-7; D perhaps matches TRBD1 (5 bases). Sample: PBMCs from the stem cell graft donor, taken from the stem cell graft. This sequence originates from a human donor who donated a stem cell graft to a child with acute myeloid leukemia. CDR3 nucleotide sequence: TGTGCCAGCAGTTCCTTGACAGACCCCAGCTACGAGCAGTACTTC. It specifies CASSSLTDPSYEQYF.